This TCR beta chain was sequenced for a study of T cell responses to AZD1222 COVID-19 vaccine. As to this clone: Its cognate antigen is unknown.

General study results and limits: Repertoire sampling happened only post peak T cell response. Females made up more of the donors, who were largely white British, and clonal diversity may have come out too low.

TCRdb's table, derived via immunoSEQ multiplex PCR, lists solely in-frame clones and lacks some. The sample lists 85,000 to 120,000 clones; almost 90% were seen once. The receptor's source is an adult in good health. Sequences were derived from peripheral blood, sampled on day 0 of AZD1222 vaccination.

This chain's CDR3 is CASSLSGREQYF. CDR3 nucleotide sequence: TGTGCCAGCAGTTTATCTGGCCGCGAGCAGTACTTC. The rearrangement uses TRBV27 and TRBJ2-7, with D unresolved. Germline CDR1 is MNHEY and CDR2 is SMNVEV (reference sequence). V gave up 0 bases and J gave up 6 bases, with 6 bases separating them. The length of the CDR3 is 12 residues.